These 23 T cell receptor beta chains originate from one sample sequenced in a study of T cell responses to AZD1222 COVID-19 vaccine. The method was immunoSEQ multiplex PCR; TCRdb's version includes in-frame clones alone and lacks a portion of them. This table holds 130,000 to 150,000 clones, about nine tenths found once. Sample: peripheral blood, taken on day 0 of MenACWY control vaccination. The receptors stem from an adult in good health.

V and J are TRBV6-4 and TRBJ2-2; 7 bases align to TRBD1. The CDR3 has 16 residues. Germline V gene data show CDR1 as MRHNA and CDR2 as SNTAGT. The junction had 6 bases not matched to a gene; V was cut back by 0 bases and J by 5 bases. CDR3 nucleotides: TGTGCCAGCAGTGACTCGGGACAGAGGGCTACCGGGGAGCTGTTTTTT. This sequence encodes CASSDSGQRATGELFF.

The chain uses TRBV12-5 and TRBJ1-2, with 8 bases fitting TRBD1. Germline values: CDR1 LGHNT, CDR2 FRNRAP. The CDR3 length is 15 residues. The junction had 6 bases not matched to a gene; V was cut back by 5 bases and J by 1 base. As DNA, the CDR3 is TGTGCTAGTGGTCCTCCAGGGGGCTTTAACTATGGCTACACCTTC. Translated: CASGPPGGFNYGYTF.

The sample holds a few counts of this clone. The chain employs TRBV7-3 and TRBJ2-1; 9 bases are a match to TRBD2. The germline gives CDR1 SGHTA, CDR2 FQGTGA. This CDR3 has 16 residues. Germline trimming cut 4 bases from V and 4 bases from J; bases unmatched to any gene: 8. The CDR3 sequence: CASSSAAGGPYNEQFF. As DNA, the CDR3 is TGTGCCAGCAGCTCCGCGGCGGGAGGGCCGTACAATGAGCAGTTCTTC.

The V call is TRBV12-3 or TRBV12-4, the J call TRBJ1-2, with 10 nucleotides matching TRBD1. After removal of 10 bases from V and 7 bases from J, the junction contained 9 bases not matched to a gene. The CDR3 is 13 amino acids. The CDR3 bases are TGTGCCACCGCCAGACAGGGGGCGCGTGGCTACACCTTC. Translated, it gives CATARQGARGYTF.

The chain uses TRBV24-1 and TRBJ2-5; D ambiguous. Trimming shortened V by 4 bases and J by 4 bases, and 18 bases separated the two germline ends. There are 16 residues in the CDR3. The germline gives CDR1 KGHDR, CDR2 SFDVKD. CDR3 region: CATSDRYTWPLETQYF. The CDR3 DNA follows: TGTGCCACCAGTGACCGCTACACTTGGCCACTAGAGACCCAGTACTTC.

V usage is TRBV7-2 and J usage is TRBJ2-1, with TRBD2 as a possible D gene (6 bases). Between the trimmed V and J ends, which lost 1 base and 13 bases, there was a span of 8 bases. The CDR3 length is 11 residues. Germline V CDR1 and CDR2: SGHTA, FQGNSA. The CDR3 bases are TGTGCCAGCAGCTTAGACACTAGCCAGTTCTTC. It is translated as CASSLDTSQFF.

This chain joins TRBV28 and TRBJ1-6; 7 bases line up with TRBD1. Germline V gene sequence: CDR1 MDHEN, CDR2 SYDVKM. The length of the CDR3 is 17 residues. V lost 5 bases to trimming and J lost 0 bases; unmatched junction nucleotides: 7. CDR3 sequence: CASSSNRGRSYNSPLHF. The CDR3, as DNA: TGTGCCAGCAGTAGCAACAGGGGCCGCTCCTATAATTCACCCCTCCACTTT.

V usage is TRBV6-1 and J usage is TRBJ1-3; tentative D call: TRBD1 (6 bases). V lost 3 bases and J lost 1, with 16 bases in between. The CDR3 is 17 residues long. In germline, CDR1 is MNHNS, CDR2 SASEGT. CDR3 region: CASSDISVGASGNTIYF. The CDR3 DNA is TGTGCCAGCAGTGACATCTCGGTGGGGGCTTCTGGAAACACCATATATTTT.

The CDR3 DNA follows: TGTGCCAGCAGACATGCGACAGGTCCAAATCAGCCCCAGCATTTT. The encoded protein is CASRHATGPNQPQHF. The rearrangement links TRBV6-6 to TRBJ1-5, with a weak D call TRBD1 (6 bases). CDR3 length: 15 residues. Germline V gene lookup returns CDR1 MNHNY and CDR2 SVGAGI (reference sequence). V was cut by 6 bases and J by 4 bases, with 16 bases left in between.

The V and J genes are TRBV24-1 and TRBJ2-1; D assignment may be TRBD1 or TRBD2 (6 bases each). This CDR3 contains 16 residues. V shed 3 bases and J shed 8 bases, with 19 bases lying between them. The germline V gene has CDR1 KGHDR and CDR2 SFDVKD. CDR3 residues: CATSDRRAGEEDEQFF. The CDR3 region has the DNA TGTGCCACCAGTGATCGGAGGGCAGGGGAAGAGGATGAGCAGTTCTTC.

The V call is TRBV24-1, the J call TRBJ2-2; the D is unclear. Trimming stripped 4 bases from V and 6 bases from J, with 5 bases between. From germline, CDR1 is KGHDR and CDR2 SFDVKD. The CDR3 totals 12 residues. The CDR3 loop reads CATSDGPGELFF. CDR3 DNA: TGTGCCACCAGTGACGGACCCGGGGAGCTGTTTTTT.

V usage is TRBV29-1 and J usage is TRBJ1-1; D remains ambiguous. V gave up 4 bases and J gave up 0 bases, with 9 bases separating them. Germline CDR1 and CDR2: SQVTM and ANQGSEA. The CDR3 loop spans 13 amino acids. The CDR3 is CSVGNLVNTEAFF. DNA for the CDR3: TGCAGCGTTGGCAACCTAGTGAACACTGAAGCTTTCTTT. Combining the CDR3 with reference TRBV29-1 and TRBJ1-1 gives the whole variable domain SAVISQKPSRDICQRGTSLTIQCQVDSQVTMMFWYRQQPGQSLTLIATANQGSEATYESGFVIDKFPISRPNLTFSTLTVSNMSPEDSSIYLCSVGNLVNTEAFFGQGTRLTVV.

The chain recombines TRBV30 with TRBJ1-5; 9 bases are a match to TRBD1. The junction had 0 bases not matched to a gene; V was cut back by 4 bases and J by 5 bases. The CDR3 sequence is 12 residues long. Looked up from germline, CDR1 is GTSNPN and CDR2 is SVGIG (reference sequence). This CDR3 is CAWNRGHQPQHF. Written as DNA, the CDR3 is TGTGCCTGGAACAGGGGGCATCAGCCCCAGCATTTT. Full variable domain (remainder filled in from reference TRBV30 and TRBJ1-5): SQTIHQWPATLVQPVGSPLSLECTVEGTSNPNLYWYRQAAGRGLQLLFYSVGIGQISSEVPQNLSASRPQDRQFILSSKKLLLSDSGFYLCAWNRGHQPQHFGDGTRLSIL.

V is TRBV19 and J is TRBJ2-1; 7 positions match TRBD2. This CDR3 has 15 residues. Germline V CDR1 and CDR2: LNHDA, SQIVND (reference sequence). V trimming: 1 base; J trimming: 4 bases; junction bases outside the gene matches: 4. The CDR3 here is CASSIGGLIYNEQFF. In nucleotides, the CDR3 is TGTGCCAGTAGTATAGGGGGACTAATATACAATGAGCAGTTCTTC. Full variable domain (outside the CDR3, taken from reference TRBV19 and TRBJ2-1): DGGITQSPKYLFRKEGQNVTLSCEQNLNHDAMYWYRQDPGQGLRLIYYSQIVNDFQKGDIAEGYSVSREKKESFPLTVTSAQKNPTAFYLCASSIGGLIYNEQFFGPGTRLTVL.

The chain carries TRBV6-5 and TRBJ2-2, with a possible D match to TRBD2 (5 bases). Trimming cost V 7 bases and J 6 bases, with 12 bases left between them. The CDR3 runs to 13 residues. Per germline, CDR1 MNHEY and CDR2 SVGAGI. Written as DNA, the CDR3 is TGTGCCAGCACCGTACGGGAAGCCGGGGAGCTGTTTTTT. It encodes CASTVREAGELFF.

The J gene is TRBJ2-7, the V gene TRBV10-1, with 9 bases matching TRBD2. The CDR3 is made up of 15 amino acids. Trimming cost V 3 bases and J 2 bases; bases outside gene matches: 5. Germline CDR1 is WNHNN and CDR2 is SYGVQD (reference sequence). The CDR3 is CASSDSGTSPYEQYF. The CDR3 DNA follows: TGCGCCAGCAGTGACTCCGGGACTAGCCCCTACGAGCAGTACTTC.

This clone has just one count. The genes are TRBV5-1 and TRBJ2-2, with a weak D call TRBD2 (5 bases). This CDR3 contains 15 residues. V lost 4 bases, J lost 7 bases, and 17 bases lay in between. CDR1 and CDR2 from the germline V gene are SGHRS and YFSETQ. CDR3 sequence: CASSRKMSGDGELFF. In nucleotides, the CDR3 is TGCGCCAGCAGCCGCAAGATGAGCGGTGACGGGGAGCTGTTTTTT.

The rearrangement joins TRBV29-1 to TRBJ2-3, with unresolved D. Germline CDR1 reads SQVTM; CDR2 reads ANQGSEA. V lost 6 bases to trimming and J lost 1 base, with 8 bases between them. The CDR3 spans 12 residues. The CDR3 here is CSVSGGTDTQYF. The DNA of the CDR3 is TGCAGCGTGTCTGGGGGCACAGATACGCAGTATTTT.

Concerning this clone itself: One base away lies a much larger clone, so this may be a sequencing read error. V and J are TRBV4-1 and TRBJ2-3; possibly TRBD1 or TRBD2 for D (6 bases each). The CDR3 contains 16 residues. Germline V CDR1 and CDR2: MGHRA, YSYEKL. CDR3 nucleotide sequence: TGCGCCACCAGCCAACTGGGGGGCCCGAATTGGGATACGCAGTATTTT. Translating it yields CATSQLGGPNWDTQYF.

CDR3 DNA sequence: TGTGCCAGCAGCTTAGCGGGAGACGTTCATGAGCAGTTCTTC. This translates into CASSLAGDVHEQFF. This sequence joins TRBV7-6 and TRBJ2-1, with D possibly being TRBD2 (5 bases). Germline V gene lookup returns CDR1 SGHVS and CDR2 FNYEAQ. Trimming removed 0 bases at V and 8 bases at J, with 11 bases between. This CDR3 has 14 amino acids.

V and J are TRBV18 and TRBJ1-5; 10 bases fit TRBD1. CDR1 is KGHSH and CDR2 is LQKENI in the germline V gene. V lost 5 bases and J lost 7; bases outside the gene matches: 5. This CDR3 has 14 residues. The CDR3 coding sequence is TGTGCCAGCTCAGCGGACAGGGGGGGACAGCCCCAGCATTTT. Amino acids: CASSADRGGQPQHF.

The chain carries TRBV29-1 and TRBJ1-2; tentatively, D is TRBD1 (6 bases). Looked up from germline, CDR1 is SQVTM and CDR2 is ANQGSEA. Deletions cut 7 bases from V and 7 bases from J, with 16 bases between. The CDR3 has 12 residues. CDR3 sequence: CSALTGSGGYTF. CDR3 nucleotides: TGCAGCGCCTTGACAGGTTCGGGTGGCTACACCTTC. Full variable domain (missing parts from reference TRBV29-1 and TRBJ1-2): SAVISQKPSRDICQRGTSLTIQCQVDSQVTMMFWYRQQPGQSLTLIATANQGSEATYESGFVIDKFPISRPNLTFSTLTVSNMSPEDSSIYLCSALTGSGGYTFGSGTRLTVV.

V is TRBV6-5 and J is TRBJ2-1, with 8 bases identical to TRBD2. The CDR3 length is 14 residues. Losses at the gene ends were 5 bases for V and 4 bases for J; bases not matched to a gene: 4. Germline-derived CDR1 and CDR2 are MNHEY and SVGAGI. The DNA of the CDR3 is TGTGCCAGCAGTAGAGCGGGAGATTACAATGAGCAGTTCTTC. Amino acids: CASSRAGDYNEQFF.